The 27 T cell receptor beta chains below all came from one sample that was sequenced in a study of T cell repertoires in cytomegalovirus infection. These receptors have no known antigen. From the reads, TCRdb called clonotypes with MiXCR, one entry per CDR3 protein. Of 250,000 to 300,000 distinct CDR3 sequences in the sample, about 20% were seen once. Material: cultured PBMCs, obtained from culture after CMV antigen stimulation. The receptors come from a human donor in good health (CMV status not recorded). Some clones in this sample may be carry-over from other donors' samples.

The chain couples TRBV11-3 to TRBJ2-1; 8 nucleotides line up with TRBD2. CDR3 size: 16 residues. The V segment lost 1 base and the J segment 9 bases; nucleotides outside the gene matches: 11. CDR1 SGHNT and CDR2 YENEEA come from the germline V gene. The CDR3 is CASSLVSLAGRGEQFF. The CDR3 DNA follows: TGTGCCAGCAGCTTAGTTTCCCTAGCCGGGAGGGGTGAGCAGTTCTTC.

The genes are TRBV11-2 and TRBJ2-3; either TRBD1 or TRBD2 may fit D (6 bases each). Germline assignment: CDR1 SGHAT and CDR2 FQNNGV. The CDR3 totals 16 residues. Deletions cut 2 bases from V and 1 base from J, with 13 bases between. CDR3 loop: CASSLMDGGRTDTQYF. The CDR3 nucleotides are TGTGCCAGCAGCTTAATGGACGGGGGCCGCACAGATACGCAGTATTTT.

This clonotype was counted at least ten times. This chain connects TRBV7-8 to TRBJ2-5, with D unclear. The V and J ends lost 0 bases and 0 bases respectively, with 5 bases between them. This CDR3 is 14 amino acids long. The germline V gene has CDR1 SGHVS and CDR2 FQNEAQ. The CDR3 reads CASSLAGYQETQYF. Written as DNA, the CDR3 is TGTGCCAGCAGCTTAGCAGGCTACCAAGAGACCCAGTACTTC.

The V and J genes are TRBV3-1 and TRBJ2-2; TRBD2 matches at 10 bases. V was clipped by 6 bases and J by 6 bases; unmatched bases: 7. The CDR3 is 15 residues long. The V gene's germline CDR1 is LGHDT and CDR2 YNNKEL (reference sequence). The chain's CDR3 is CASSSSGRGAGELFF. In DNA form, the CDR3 reads TGTGCCAGCAGTTCTAGCGGGAGAGGCGCCGGGGAGCTGTTTTTT.

This clonotype showed up many times. The chain joins TRBV7-9 to TRBJ2-1, with D possibly being TRBD2 (6 bases). Trimming removed 3 bases at V and 4 bases at J, with 16 bases between. The length of the CDR3 is 16 residues. The germline CDR1 and CDR2 sequences are SEHNR and FQNEAQ (reference sequence). CDR3 nucleotides: TGTGCCAGCAGCTTCCCACTCCAGCGGGTATACAATGAGCAGTTCTTC. Translating it yields CASSFPLQRVYNEQFF.

This clonotype was picked up a small number of times. V and J are TRBV27 and TRBJ2-7; 8 bases match TRBD1. The CDR3 contains 15 residues. V trimming: 6 bases; J trimming: 1 base; junction bases outside the gene matches: 8. The germline CDR1 and CDR2 sequences are MNHEY and SMNVEV (reference sequence). CDR3 residues: CASSRGQGLSYEQYV. The CDR3 DNA sequence: TGTGCCAGCAGCAGAGGACAGGGACTTTCCTACGAGCAGTACGTC.

As for this clonotype: One end of the junction fails to match germline, which may point to a read error. The chain has TRBV7-7 and TRBJ2-3; D gene unclear. The CDR3 is 13 residues long. In germline, CDR1 is SSHAT, CDR2 FNYEAQ (reference sequence). The CDR3 region is CASSSMEAGTQYF. In DNA, the CDR3 is TGTGCTAGCAGCTCCATGGAAGCTGGTACGCAGTATTTT.

The table lists this clonotype with many counts. The gene calls are TRBV7-2 and TRBJ2-7; TRBD1 aligns across 10 bases. Per the germline V gene, CDR1 is SGHTA and CDR2 is FQGNSA. V lost 1 base and J lost 5; bases outside the gene matches: 5. This CDR3 has 15 amino acids. CDR3 sequence reads: CASSLGPGQGHEQYF. CDR3 nucleotides: TGTGCCAGCAGCTTAGGTCCGGGACAGGGGCACGAGCAGTACTTC.

DNA for the CDR3: TGTGCCAGCTCACCGGGGGGACAGATCTACGAGCAGTACTTC. Protein sequence: CASSPGGQIYEQYF. This sequence joins TRBV18 and TRBJ2-7, with D maybe TRBD1 (7 bases). Germline V gives CDR1 KGHSH, CDR2 LQKENI. The CDR3 has 14 amino acids. Between the trimmed V and J ends, which lost 3 bases and 3 bases, there was a span of 12 bases.

This clonotype was picked up many times. This chain uses TRBV7-2 with TRBJ2-1; D is uncertain. Trimming stripped 1 base from V and 10 bases from J, with 17 bases between. The CDR3 is 15 amino acids. Germline values: CDR1 SGHTA, CDR2 FQGNSA. The CDR3 spells CASSLVIGQHTEQFF. CDR3 DNA: TGTGCCAGCAGCTTAGTTATAGGCCAGCACACGGAGCAGTTCTTC.

This clonotype was detected a few times. The rearrangement joins TRBV7-9 to TRBJ1-2, with D possibly matching TRBD1 (5 bases). V lost 5 bases, J lost 1 base, and 11 bases lay in between. This CDR3 comprises 14 residues. The germline V gene encodes CDR1 SEHNR and CDR2 FQNEAQ (reference sequence). CDR3 loop: CASSRGPVNYGYTF. CDR3 DNA: TGTGCCAGCAGCCGGGGACCCGTTAACTATGGCTACACCTTC.

This clonotype was seen more than once but under ten times. The chain joins TRBV6-1 to TRBJ2-3; D ambiguous. Trimming took 0 bases from V and 3 from J, leaving 10 bases between them. The CDR3 runs 15 residues. CDR1 MNHNS and CDR2 SASEGT come from the germline V gene. The CDR3 coding sequence is TGTGCCAGCAGTGAAGCGCTACAGACTACAGATACGCAGTATTTT. It codes for CASSEALQTTDTQYF.

This clonotype was counted many times. The V gene is TRBV7-8, the J gene TRBJ1-2; D not resolved. The CDR3 loop spans 13 amino acids. The V end lost 1 base, the J end lost 4 bases, and 7 bases lay between the germline ends. CDR1 is SGHVS and CDR2 is FQNEAQ in the germline V gene. The CDR3 DNA reads as TGTGCCAGCAGCTTAGACAGCCGCTATGGCTACACCTTC. Translating gives CASSLDSRYGYTF.

Ten or more counts support this clonotype. V usage is TRBV7-6 and J usage is TRBJ2-7; a weak D match, TRBD2 (6 bases). The CDR3 extends over 14 amino acids. CDR1 SGHVS and CDR2 FNYEAQ come from the germline V gene. Between the trimmed V and J ends, which lost 5 bases and 4 bases, there was a span of 15 bases. CDR3 residues: CASSPGLESYEQYF. CDR3 in DNA: TGTGCCAGCAGCCCGGGACTTGAATCTTACGAGCAGTACTTC.

This rearrangement joins TRBV12-3 or TRBV12-4 to TRBJ2-1; a weak D match, TRBD2 (6 bases). V was trimmed by 1 base and J by 15 bases, leaving 7 bases between them. The CDR3 is 10 amino acids. The CDR3 sequence is CASSLGEVFF. The CDR3 DNA follows: TGTGCCAGCAGTTTAGGGGAGGTGTTCTTC.

This clonotype was detected many times. The genes are TRBV7-2 and TRBJ2-5, with D tentatively TRBD1 (5 bases). This CDR3 comprises 14 residues. The germline CDR1 and CDR2 sequences are SGHTA and FQGNSA. Trimming pared 2 bases from V and 3 bases from J, leaving 10 bases between. The CDR3 nucleotides are TGTGCCAGCAGCTTAATCCGCAGGGAAGAGACCCAGTACTTC. Residues: CASSLIRREETQYF.

The chain has TRBV3-1 and TRBJ1-2; D is perhaps TRBD1 (5 bases). Trimming left V 0 bases short and J 5 bases short, with 10 bases between. CDR3 length: 14 residues. Germline lookup yields CDR1 LGHDT and CDR2 YNNKEL (reference sequence). CDR3 loop: CASSQEQGWYGYTF. The CDR3 DNA reads as TGTGCCAGCAGCCAAGAGCAGGGATGGTATGGCTACACCTTC.

Ten or more counts support this clonotype. The J gene is TRBJ2-1, the V gene TRBV12-3 or TRBV12-4; 8 positions match TRBD2. After removal of 6 bases from V and 7 bases from J, the junction contained 5 bases not matched to a gene. The length of the CDR3 is 13 residues. CDR3 loop: CASRASGLNEQFF. The DNA for the CDR3 is TGTGCCAGCAGGGCTAGCGGGCTTAATGAGCAGTTCTTC.

The table lists this clonotype with many counts. V and J are TRBV7-2 and TRBJ2-4, with unresolved D. V shed 5 bases and J shed 0 bases, with 14 bases lying between them. Looked up from germline, CDR1 is SGHTA and CDR2 is FQGNSA. The CDR3 is made up of 16 amino acids. CDR3 in DNA: TGTGCCAGCAGCCGAGGTGGCAGCTTAGCCAAAAACATTCAGTACTTC. Protein: CASSRGGSLAKNIQYF.

This clonotype occurred many times. This rearrangement joins TRBV7-2 to TRBJ2-3; 7 nucleotides match TRBD2. CDR3 length: 16 residues. Germline CDR1 SGHTA, CDR2 FQGNSA. V was pared by 1 base and J by 6 bases, with 10 bases of the junction left unmatched. In DNA, the CDR3 is TGTGCCAGCAGCTTAGTATTAGCGGGTCTGGTCGATACGCAGTATTTT. Residues: CASSLVLAGLVDTQYF.

The gene calls are TRBV6-2 or TRBV6-3 and TRBJ1-2, with unresolved D. Trimming removed 7 bases at V and 0 bases at J, with 9 bases between. Germline V gene data show CDR1 as MNHEY and CDR2 as SVGEGT. The CDR3 has 13 amino acids. CDR3 sequence (DNA): TGTGCCAGCACTTTCAGAACTAACTATGGCTACACCTTC. It yields the protein CASTFRTNYGYTF.

This clonotype was detected only a few times. The V call is TRBV12-3 or TRBV12-4, the J call TRBJ1-1, with D possibly matching TRBD1 (5 bases). Trimming took 5 bases from V and 8 from J, leaving 12 bases between them. This CDR3 has 12 residues. The CDR3 here is CASSPLYREAFF. The CDR3 coding sequence is TGTGCCAGCAGTCCCCTTTACAGGGAAGCTTTCTTT.

This sequence joins TRBV29-1 and TRBJ2-3, with a tentative D call TRBD1 (6 bases). Germline values: CDR1 SQVTM, CDR2 ANQGSEA. CDR3 length equals 14 residues. The V and J ends lost 6 bases and 4 bases respectively, with 17 bases between them. The CDR3 protein is CSVVGYRDPDTQYF. The CDR3 DNA is TGCAGCGTCGTGGGTTACAGGGATCCAGATACGCAGTATTTT.

V and J are TRBV4-1 and TRBJ1-1; tentative D call: TRBD1 (5 bases). The V gene lost 1 base and the J gene lost 3 bases, with 6 bases spanning the gap. The CDR3 covers 13 residues. Germline CDR1 and CDR2: MGHRA and YSYEKL. CDR3 bases: TGCGCCAGCAGCCAAGCACAGGACACTGAAGCTTTCTTT. It is translated as CASSQAQDTEAFF.

This clonotype was recorded many times. The chain carries TRBV6-2 or TRBV6-3 and TRBJ1-5; D ambiguous. CDR1 is MNHEY and CDR2 is SVGEGT in the germline V gene. This CDR3 has 15 residues. The V and J ends lost 4 bases and 0 bases respectively, with 10 bases between them. Here the CDR3 DNA reads TGTGCCAGCAGTTCCTCGGGCCATAGCAATCAGCCCCAGCATTTT. Translation: CASSSSGHSNQPQHF.

This clonotype has just a few counts. The chain employs TRBV6-5 and TRBJ1-5; TRBD1 is a possible D gene (5 bases). CDR3 length: 13 residues. Germline V gene sequence: CDR1 MNHEY, CDR2 SVGAGI. V was cut by 5 bases and J by 4 bases, with 9 bases left in between. The CDR3 protein is CASSGGVNQPQHF. DNA for the CDR3: TGTGCCAGCAGTGGGGGAGTGAATCAGCCCCAGCATTTT.

J is TRBJ2-1 and V is TRBV7-2; 7 bases are a match to TRBD1. The CDR3 contains 15 residues. V was clipped by 2 bases and J by 5 bases; unmatched bases: 6. CDR1 and CDR2 (germline): SGHTA, FQGNSA. CDR3 loop: CASSLRQGIHNEQFF. The CDR3 DNA is TGTGCCAGCAGCTTACGACAGGGAATCCACAATGAGCAGTTCTTC.